One and the same sample provided the 20 T cell receptor beta chains below, sequenced in a study of blood T cell repertoires in COVID-19. Assay: immunoSEQ multiplex PCR; the TCRdb copy retains only in-frame clones and omits some. The sample shows about 99,000 clones, just over 85% of them seen only once. Source material: peripheral blood. The receptors shown here come from a man in his fifties or sixties with COVID-19, enrolled during active disease.

The chain recombines TRBV6-5 with TRBJ1-6; tentatively, D is TRBD1 (5 bases). Trimming removed 9 bases from V and 0 bases from J, with 9 bases in between. The CDR3 consists of 14 residues. Germline CDR1 and CDR2: MNHEY and SVGAGI. This CDR3 reads CASRQSSYNSPLHF. As DNA, the CDR3 is TGTGCCAGTCGACAGAGCTCCTATAATTCACCCCTCCACTTT.

The V gene is TRBV5-4, the J gene TRBJ2-4; 8 nucleotides agree with TRBD1. V gave up 9 bases and J gave up 0 bases; unmatched junction bases: 2. This CDR3 is built from 13 residues. Germline V gene lookup returns CDR1 SGHNT and CDR2 YYREEE (reference sequence). The CDR3, as DNA: TGTGCCATGACAGGGGAAGCCAAAAACATTCAGTACTTC. Amino acid sequence: CAMTGEAKNIQYF.

This clone was seen a few times. The chain uses TRBV9 and TRBJ1-2; 7 bases align to TRBD1. V shed 0 bases, J shed 4 bases, and the junction held 6 bases outside the gene matches. The CDR3 length is 15 residues. CDR1 and CDR2 from the germline V gene are SGDLS and YYNGEE. The CDR3 here is CASSVVRGDIYGYTF. The CDR3 DNA reads TGTGCCAGCAGCGTAGTCAGGGGGGATATCTATGGCTACACCTTC.

V and J are TRBV10-3 and TRBJ2-7; 7 bases map to TRBD1. In germline, CDR1 is ENHRY, CDR2 SYGVKD. Trimming removed 6 bases from V and 5 bases from J; junction bases left unmatched: 10. There are 14 residues in the CDR3. The DNA for the CDR3 is TGTGCCATCAGCGACACAGGGGATTTAAACGAGCAGTACTTC. Translating gives CAISDTGDLNEQYF.

About this clone: This sample includes further DNA sequences coding for the same CDR3. J is TRBJ1-1 and V is TRBV3-1 (or the pseudogene TRBV3-2), with no clear D. The CDR3 has 13 amino acids. The V gene lost 1 base and the J gene lost 5 bases, with 8 bases spanning the gap. Per germline, CDR1 LGHDT and CDR2 YNNKEL (reference sequence). CDR3: CASSQGGGTEAFF. The CDR3 bases are TGTGCCAGCAGCCAAGGGGGAGGGACTGAAGCTTTCTTT.

The rearrangement links TRBV25-1 to TRBJ1-2; possibly TRBD1 for D (6 bases). The CDR3 extends over 13 amino acids. V lost 8 bases and J 5 bases, leaving 15 bases between the germline ends. Germline-derived CDR1 and CDR2 are MGHDK and SYGVNS. CDR3 amino acids: CASCGQSSYGYTF. CDR3 in DNA: TGTGCCAGCTGTGGACAGAGTTCATATGGCTACACCTTC.

This chain connects TRBV20-1 to TRBJ2-2, with TRBD2 as a possible D gene (6 bases). The CDR3 is 14 amino acids. The V end was cut by 3 bases, the J end by 4 bases, with 12 bases between. CDR1 and CDR2 (germline): DFQATT, SNEGSKA (reference sequence). CDR3 protein: CSASTRDFTGELFF. CDR3 nucleotides: TGCAGTGCTAGTACCCGGGACTTCACCGGGGAGCTGTTTTTT.

V and J are TRBV5-1 and TRBJ1-5; D is perhaps TRBD1 (5 bases). The CDR3 has 15 residues. CDR1 SGHRS and CDR2 YFSETQ come from the germline V gene. Deletions cut 0 bases from V and 5 bases from J, with 12 bases between. CDR3 nucleotides: TGCGCCAGCAGCTTGGCCCCACAGGCGGATCAGCCCCAGCATTTT. Its translation is CASSLAPQADQPQHF. Using reference TRBV5-1 and TRBJ1-5 for the parts outside the CDR3, the full variable domain is KAGVTQTPRYLIKTRGQQVTLSCSPISGHRSVSWYQQTPGQGLQFLFEYFSETQRNKGNFPGRFSGRQFSNSRSEMNVSTLELGDSALYLCASSLAPQADQPQHFGDGTRLSIL.

This clone was recorded only once. The V gene is TRBV6-6, the J gene TRBJ2-3; D unclear. Germline CDR1 reads MNHNY; CDR2 reads SVGAGI (reference sequence). V lost 6 bases and J lost 0, with 13 bases in between. This CDR3 contains 15 residues. The CDR3 region has the DNA TGTGCCAGCAGCCCCAACTGGGCTAGCACAGATACGCAGTATTTT. This gives the protein CASSPNWASTDTQYF.

The V gene is TRBV5-1, the J gene TRBJ2-3; no definite D call. This CDR3 comprises 14 residues. From germline, CDR1 is SGHRS and CDR2 YFSETQ. V was pared by 3 bases and J by 1 base, with 9 bases between. The CDR3 protein is CASSWSDGTDTQYF. Written as DNA, the CDR3 is TGCGCCAGCAGCTGGAGCGACGGCACAGATACGCAGTATTTT. Supplemented by reference TRBV5-1 and TRBJ2-3, the full variable domain reads KAGVTQTPRYLIKTRGQQVTLSCSPISGHRSVSWYQQTPGQGLQFLFEYFSETQRNKGNFPGRFSGRQFSNSRSEMNVSTLELGDSALYLCASSWSDGTDTQYFGPGTRLTVL.

This clone came up once. The J gene is TRBJ2-1, the V gene TRBV12-3 or TRBV12-4; D is ambiguous. This CDR3 is 13 amino acids long. Trimming removed 0 bases at V and 7 bases at J, with 7 bases between. DNA for the CDR3: TGTGCCAGCAGTTTAGCACAGAGTAATGAGCAGTTCTTC. Protein sequence: CASSLAQSNEQFF.

This sequence joins TRBV19 and TRBJ2-2; D is perhaps TRBD1 (5 bases). The V gene's germline CDR1 is LNHDA and CDR2 SQIVND (reference sequence). This CDR3 spans 17 amino acids. The V and J ends lost 4 bases and 4 bases respectively, with 19 bases between them. The DNA for the CDR3 is TGTGCCAGTAGTACACAACCCACTGGGGCCTTCACCGGGGAGCTGTTTTTT. Protein: CASSTQPTGAFTGELFF.

This clone came up once. The chain carries TRBV30 and TRBJ1-2, with TRBD1 as a possible D gene (5 bases). Germline lookup yields CDR1 GTSNPN and CDR2 SVGIG (reference sequence). Trimming cost V 3 bases and J 3 bases, with 14 bases left between them. The CDR3 has 14 residues. DNA of the CDR3: TGTGCCTGGAGAGACAGCCGCCCTGACTATGGCTACACCTTC. It specifies CAWRDSRPDYGYTF. Combining the CDR3 with reference TRBV30 and TRBJ1-2 gives the whole variable domain SQTIHQWPATLVQPVGSPLSLECTVEGTSNPNLYWYRQAAGRGLQLLFYSVGIGQISSEVPQNLSASRPQDRQFILSSKKLLLSDSGFYLCAWRDSRPDYGYTFGSGTRLTVV.

The chain combines TRBV7-2 with TRBJ1-2; tentative D call: TRBD1 (5 bases). V lost 1 base to trimming and J lost 5 bases, with 8 bases between them. The CDR3 sequence is 13 residues long. CDR1 and CDR2 from the germline V gene are SGHTA and FQGNSA. The CDR3 loop is CASSLESGYGYTF. The CDR3 DNA is TGTGCCAGCAGCTTAGAGTCAGGGTATGGCTACACCTTC.

The V call is TRBV7-2, the J call TRBJ1-3, with 7 bases lining up with TRBD1. After removal of 7 bases from V and 0 bases from J, the junction contained 9 bases not matched to a gene. The CDR3 is 16 residues long. Germline assignment: CDR1 SGHTA and CDR2 FQGNSA. CDR3 protein: CASTGDSSFSGNTIYF. In DNA form, the CDR3 reads TGTGCCAGCACCGGGGACAGTTCGTTCTCTGGAAACACCATATATTTT.

The rearrangement uses TRBV13 and TRBJ1-2; the D gene is possibly TRBD1 (6 bases). Trimming removed 7 bases at V and 3 bases at J, with 18 bases between. This CDR3 comprises 15 residues. Germline V gives CDR1 PRHDT, CDR2 FYEKMQ (reference sequence). The CDR3: CASKTTGLEDYGYTF. DNA of the CDR3: TGTGCCAGCAAGACCACAGGGTTGGAGGACTATGGCTACACCTTC.

This chain uses TRBV28 with TRBJ2-7; 7 positions match TRBD1. Germline values: CDR1 MDHEN, CDR2 SYDVKM. The CDR3 runs to 16 residues. Unmatched junction bases numbered 10, after V lost 5 bases and J lost 0 bases. The CDR3 spells CASSPLGQKISYEQYF. The CDR3 DNA reads as TGTGCCAGCAGTCCCTTGGGACAGAAGATCTCCTACGAGCAGTACTTC.

This chain links TRBV4-2 with TRBJ2-3; TRBD1 aligns across 11 bases. Germline V gene data show CDR1 as LGHNA and CDR2 as YNFKEQ. The ends lost 5 bases at V and 2 bases at J; junction bases unmatched: 9. The CDR3 length is 17 residues. CDR3 coding DNA: TGTGCCAGCAGCGTCCCCGGGACAGGGGGGCTCACAGATACGCAGTATTTT. Protein product: CASSVPGTGGLTDTQYF.

This clone was detected only once. V is TRBV5-4 and J is TRBJ1-5, with D maybe TRBD1 (5 bases). V lost 5 bases and J lost 1, with 13 bases in between. The CDR3 is made up of 15 amino acids. Germline V lookup: CDR1 SGHNT, CDR2 YYREEE (reference sequence). DNA for the CDR3: TGTGCCAGCAGTATGGGGGGGGGAAGCAATCAGCCCCAGCATTTT. This codes for CASSMGGGSNQPQHF.

This chain joins TRBV24-1 and TRBJ1-5; TRBD1 might be the D (6 bases). This CDR3 spans 16 amino acids. Germline values: CDR1 KGHDR, CDR2 SFDVKD. Trimming left V 4 bases short and J 7 bases short, with 19 bases between. CDR3 sequence (DNA): TGTGCCACCAGTGAGACAGGAATTTTTCCAGCGCAGCCCCAGCATTTT. It codes for CATSETGIFPAQPQHF.